These 23 T cell receptor beta chains share one sample of origin, sequenced in a study of blood T cell repertoires in COVID-19. Sequencing used immunoSEQ multiplex PCR; TCRdb keeps in-frame clones, though not all of them. Of roughly 100,000 clones listed, 75% to 90% are singletons. The sequencing sample was made of peripheral blood. Receptors originate from a human donor in a cohort sampled during active COVID-19.

The V gene is TRBV18, the J gene TRBJ2-3; TRBD2 agrees at 10 bases. CDR3 length equals 17 residues. Trimming took 0 bases from V and 1 from J; bases not matched to a gene: 4. Looked up from germline, CDR1 is KGHSH and CDR2 is LQKENI. CDR3 coding DNA: TGTGCCAGCTCACCACCGGGGCTAGCGGGGGGCACAGATACGCAGTATTTT. It encodes CASSPPGLAGGTDTQYF.

This sequence joins TRBV6-4 and TRBJ1-2, with TRBD1 identical over 8 bases. V lost 6 bases, J lost 8 bases, and 17 bases stayed unmatched. Per the germline V gene, CDR1 is MRHNA and CDR2 is SNTAGT. The CDR3 covers 16 residues. The CDR3 sequence: CASRDETGGRRGGYTF. CDR3 bases: TGTGCCAGCAGAGACGAAACAGGGGGGCGTCGCGGAGGCTACACCTTC.

This sequence joins TRBV7-2 and TRBJ2-3; D is uncertain. Trimming took 1 base from V and 1 from J, leaving 12 bases between them. This CDR3 spans 16 amino acids. The germline CDR1 and CDR2 sequences are SGHTA and FQGNSA. In DNA, the CDR3 is TGTGCCAGCAGCTTAGAGTCGGTAACGGGCACAGATACGCAGTATTTT. It translates to CASSLESVTGTDTQYF.

V usage is TRBV5-4 and J usage is TRBJ2-1, with D perhaps matching TRBD2 (5 bases). Trimming took off 0 bases at V and 6 bases at J, with 7 bases between the two ends. The V gene's germline CDR1 is SGHNT and CDR2 YYREEE (reference sequence). This CDR3 spans 13 amino acids. CDR3 DNA sequence: TGTGCCAGCAGCTTGGTAGGAGGCAATGAGCAGTTCTTC. This gives the protein CASSLVGGNEQFF.

Comment on this clone: This CDR3 is also generated by other DNA sequences in the sample. The chain employs TRBV7-2 and TRBJ1-5, with D unclear. Trimming took off 5 bases at V and 7 bases at J, with 9 bases between the two ends. Germline V gene lookup returns CDR1 SGHTA and CDR2 FQGNSA. This CDR3 has 12 residues. The CDR3 region is CASSLPPQPQHF. CDR3 DNA sequence: TGTGCCAGCAGCCTACCTCCCCAGCCCCAGCATTTT.

The rearrangement uses TRBV7-6 and TRBJ2-3, with 9 bases identical to TRBD2. With 1 base clipped from V and 1 base from J, the junction kept 6 bases outside the gene matches. CDR1 SGHVS and CDR2 FNYEAQ come from the germline V gene. The CDR3 loop spans 17 amino acids. The CDR3 DNA reads as TGTGCCAGCAGCTTAGATCGCGGGGGGGCGGGCACAGATACGCAGTATTTT. Translation gives CASSLDRGGAGTDTQYF.

The chain couples TRBV27 to TRBJ1-2; TRBD1 might be the D (5 bases). Germline V gives CDR1 MNHEY, CDR2 SMNVEV (reference sequence). The CDR3 length is 15 residues. V lost 3 bases to trimming and J lost 7 bases, with 18 bases between them. The DNA for the CDR3 is TGTGCCAGCAGTTTGTGGGGGGGAGGGCAGGTTGGCTACACCTTC. It is translated as CASSLWGGGQVGYTF.

The gene calls are TRBV5-1 and TRBJ2-2; D is unclear. The CDR3 length is 13 residues. CDR1 and CDR2 from the germline V gene are SGHRS and YFSETQ. The V and J ends lost 4 bases and 6 bases respectively, with 10 bases between them. The CDR3 bases are TGCGCCAGCAGCGTGTCCCCGGCCGGGGAGCTGTTTTTT. Its translation: CASSVSPAGELFF. The full variable domain, completed using reference TRBV5-1 and TRBJ2-2, is KAGVTQTPRYLIKTRGQQVTLSCSPISGHRSVSWYQQTPGQGLQFLFEYFSETQRNKGNFPGRFSGRQFSNSRSEMNVSTLELGDSALYLCASSVSPAGELFFGEGSRLTVL.

The chain couples TRBV9 to TRBJ2-7, with D perhaps matching TRBD2 (7 bases). V shed 4 bases and J shed 2 bases, with 16 bases lying between them. This CDR3 is 15 amino acids long. Per germline, CDR1 SGDLS and CDR2 YYNGEE. CDR3 bases: TGTGCCAGCAGCACCTTTCGCGGGGGCCCCTACGAGCAGTACTTC. It encodes CASSTFRGGPYEQYF.

This clone has more than one count but fewer than ten. This chain connects TRBV2 to TRBJ2-1, with 10 bases matching TRBD2. Germline CDR1 and CDR2: SNHLY and FYNNEI. The V gene end was trimmed by 2 bases and the J gene end by 8 bases; junction bases not matched to a gene: 15. The CDR3 consists of 18 residues. CDR3 nucleotide sequence: TGTGCCAGCAGTGAAATCGCCATAGGGCTAGCGGGGGTCCATGAGCAGTTCTTC. It translates to CASSEIAIGLAGVHEQFF.

V usage is TRBV7-3 and J usage is TRBJ2-2, with 7 nucleotides matching TRBD1. The CDR3 covers 17 residues. Trimming at V came to 3 bases and at J to 1 base, leaving 8 bases not matched to a gene. Germline CDR1 is SGHTA and CDR2 is FQGTGA. CDR3 amino acids: CASSLVRQGMNTGELFF. The CDR3 DNA sequence: TGTGCCAGCAGCTTGGTACGACAGGGAATGAACACCGGGGAGCTGTTTTTT.

The chain has TRBV18 and TRBJ1-3, with no clear D. Germline V CDR1 and CDR2: KGHSH, LQKENI. With 6 bases removed from V and 0 bases from J, the gap between germline ends came to 15 bases. The CDR3 has 16 residues. Here the CDR3 reads CASSNSGGSSGNTIYF. CDR3 coding DNA: TGTGCCAGCTCCAATAGCGGCGGGAGCTCTGGAAACACCATATATTTT. The variable domain in full, completed from reference TRBV18 and TRBJ1-3, reads NAGVMQNPRHLVRRRGQEARLRCSPMKGHSHVYWYRQLPEEGLKFMVYLQKENIIDESGMPKERFSAEFPKEGPSILRIQQVVRGDSAAYFCASSNSGGSSGNTIYFGEGSWLTVV.

The chain carries TRBV6-6 and TRBJ1-1; TRBD1 agrees at 8 bases. Germline V CDR1 and CDR2: MNHNY, SVGAGI (reference sequence). This CDR3 contains 16 residues. V shed 6 bases, J shed 3 bases, and the junction held 12 bases outside the gene matches. Here the CDR3 reads CASRRTLQGGDTEAFF. The CDR3 region has the DNA TGTGCCAGCAGGCGAACACTACAGGGGGGTGACACTGAAGCTTTCTTT.

The chain recombines TRBV12-3 or TRBV12-4 with TRBJ1-1; D gene ambiguous. The CDR3 length is 11 residues. The V end lost 8 bases, the J end lost 6 bases, and 10 bases lay between the germline ends. CDR3 loop: CASSVYAEAFF. In nucleotides, the CDR3 is TGTGCCAGCTCGGTATACGCTGAAGCTTTCTTT.

The V and J genes are TRBV5-1 and TRBJ1-4; TRBD1 matches at 8 bases. The J segment lost 8 bases and the V segment lost 4 bases, leaving 10 bases of the junction unmatched. The CDR3 runs to 15 residues. In germline, CDR1 is SGHRS, CDR2 YFSETQ. CDR3 in DNA: TGCGCCAGCAGCCGCGGACAGGGAGGGCAGGAAAAACTGTTTTTT. Translation: CASSRGQGGQEKLFF. The whole variable domain, filled in from reference TRBV5-1 and TRBJ1-4, reads KAGVTQTPRYLIKTRGQQVTLSCSPISGHRSVSWYQQTPGQGLQFLFEYFSETQRNKGNFPGRFSGRQFSNSRSEMNVSTLELGDSALYLCASSRGQGGQEKLFFGSGTQLSVL.

The chain couples TRBV28 to TRBJ1-4, with D possibly TRBD1 on 5 matching bases. The germline gives CDR1 MDHEN, CDR2 SYDVKM. V was shortened by 6 bases and J by 2 bases, with 13 bases between the two germline ends. The CDR3 runs to 15 residues. The DNA for the CDR3 is TGTGCCAGCAGGCCGACGGGGGGGACTAATGAAAAACTGTTTTTT. Amino acid sequence: CASRPTGGTNEKLFF.

The chain couples TRBV14 to TRBJ2-3; possibly TRBD2 for D (7 bases). The CDR3 loop spans 14 amino acids. Trimming took off 4 bases at V and 5 bases at J, with 13 bases between the two ends. Germline V gives CDR1 SGHDN, CDR2 FVKESK. CDR3 sequence: CASSPLGGGDTQYF. Written as DNA, the CDR3 is TGTGCCAGCAGCCCTCTAGGGGGGGGAGATACGCAGTATTTT.

This chain links TRBV4-1 with TRBJ2-7; 7 nucleotides match TRBD2. V shed 0 bases, J shed 5 bases, and the junction held 13 bases outside the gene matches. Germline V gene data show CDR1 as MGHRA and CDR2 as YSYEKL. The CDR3 has 17 amino acids. The CDR3 sequence: CASSQDHPGLGSDEQYF. CDR3 DNA sequence: TGCGCCAGCAGCCAAGACCACCCAGGACTAGGTTCCGACGAGCAGTACTTC.

V is TRBV6-4 and J is TRBJ1-4; no definite D call. Germline loops: CDR1 MRHNA, CDR2 SNTAGT. This CDR3 region has 15 residues. Between the trimmed V and J ends, which lost 3 bases and 5 bases, there was a span of 13 bases. For the CDR3, the DNA is TGTGCCAGCAGTGAGCCCCAATTTCGGAATGAAAAACTGTTTTTT. As protein: CASSEPQFRNEKLFF.

The rearrangement joins TRBV7-2 to TRBJ2-3; TRBD2 matches at 8 bases. The CDR3 spans 13 residues. Germline trimming cut 5 bases from V and 4 bases from J; bases unmatched to any gene: 2. Germline V gene sequence: CDR1 SGHTA, CDR2 FQGNSA. The CDR3 loop reads CASSGTRADTQYF. The CDR3 DNA is TGTGCCAGCAGCGGGACTAGAGCAGATACGCAGTATTTT. Variable domain in full (rest from reference TRBV7-2 and TRBJ2-3): GAGVSQSPSNKVTEKGKDVELRCDPISGHTALYWYRQSLGQGLEFLIYFQGNSAPDKSGLPSDRFSAERTGGSVSTLTIQRTQQEDSAVYLCASSGTRADTQYFGPGTRLTVL.

The rearrangement joins TRBV6-6 to TRBJ1-5; D possibly corresponds to TRBD1 (5 bases). Trimming shortened V by 7 bases and J by 4 bases, and 11 bases separated the two germline ends. This CDR3 is 13 amino acids long. The germline V gene has CDR1 MNHNY and CDR2 SVGAGI (reference sequence). The CDR3 sequence is CASINRGNQPQHF. The CDR3 DNA follows: TGTGCCAGCATTAACCGGGGGAATCAGCCCCAGCATTTT.

Here the CDR3 DNA reads TGTGCCAGCAGCCTTAACAGCGGGGACTTCGCAGATACGCAGTATTTT. It encodes CASSLNSGDFADTQYF. The gene calls are TRBV7-9 and TRBJ2-3; 7 nucleotides align to TRBD2. V was clipped by 5 bases and J by 4 bases; unmatched bases: 12. CDR1 is SEHNR, CDR2 FQNEAQ, per germline (reference sequence). The CDR3 loop spans 16 amino acids. Together with reference TRBV7-9 and TRBJ2-3, the CDR3 gives the full variable domain: DTGVSQNPRHKITKRGQNVTFRCDPISEHNRLYWYRQTLGQGPEFLTYFQNEAQLEKSRLLSDRFSAERPKGSFSTLEIQRTEQGDSAMYLCASSLNSGDFADTQYFGPGTRLTVL.

J is TRBJ2-1 and V is TRBV10-3, with TRBD1 as a possible D gene (7 bases). Germline V gene data show CDR1 as ENHRY and CDR2 as SYGVKD. Trimming stripped 3 bases from V and 9 bases from J, with 18 bases between. The CDR3 sequence is 15 residues long. The CDR3 sequence: CAISDRGTAHSEQFF. CDR3 in DNA: TGTGCCATCAGTGACCGGGGGACAGCGCACAGTGAGCAGTTCTTC.